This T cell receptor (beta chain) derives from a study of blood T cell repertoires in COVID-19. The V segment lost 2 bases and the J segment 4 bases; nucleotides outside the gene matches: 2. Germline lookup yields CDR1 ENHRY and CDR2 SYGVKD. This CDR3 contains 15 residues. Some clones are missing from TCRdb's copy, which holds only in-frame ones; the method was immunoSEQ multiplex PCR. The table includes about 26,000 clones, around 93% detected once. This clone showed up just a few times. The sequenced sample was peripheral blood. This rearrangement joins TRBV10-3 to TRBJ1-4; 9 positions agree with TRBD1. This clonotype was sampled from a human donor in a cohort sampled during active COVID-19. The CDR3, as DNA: TGTGCCATCAGTGAGAGACAGGGGGGTAATGAAAAACTGTTTTTT. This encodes CAISERQGGNEKLFF.